These 4 T cell receptor beta chains originate from one sample sequenced in a study of shared clonotypes between healthy human individuals. It was CD45RO-negative cells, positively selected for CCR7, that made up naive CD8 cells, with terminally differentiated effector memory CD45RA+ cells excluded. Only in-frame clones appear in the TCRdb table, and some are missing; sequencing was by immunoSEQ multiplex PCR. Of 1.5 million to 2.5 million clones listed, about 95% are singletons. The sample was naive CD8+ T cells sorted from blood. All receptors derive from a man aged 18 to 30 in good health.

J is TRBJ2-3 and V is TRBV6-6; a possible D gene is TRBD2 (6 bases). Trimming shortened V by 6 bases and J by 6 bases, and 16 bases separated the two germline ends. This CDR3 has 14 residues. Germline CDR1 reads MNHNY; CDR2 reads SVGAGI (reference sequence). CDR3 coding DNA: TGTGCCAGCAGCCCCCCGGACTACTGGGATACGCAGTATTTT. Amino acids: CASSPPDYWDTQYF.

DNA for the CDR3: TGTGCCAGCAGCTTAGGCGGCGGGGGGCCCGCTAATGAAAAACTGTTTTTT. It specifies CASSLGGGGPANEKLFF. The chain is built from TRBV13 and TRBJ1-4; D is perhaps TRBD1 (6 bases). CDR3 length equals 17 residues. Trimming pared 0 bases from V and 3 bases from J, leaving 14 bases between. Germline V lookup: CDR1 PRHDT, CDR2 FYEKMQ (reference sequence).

The chain combines TRBV7-9 with TRBJ2-5; 11 nucleotides align to TRBD1. The CDR3 loop spans 18 amino acids. With 0 bases clipped from V and 1 base from J, the junction kept 7 bases outside the gene matches. CDR1 is SEHNR, CDR2 FQNEAQ, per germline (reference sequence). The CDR3 reads CASSLAGQGARPQETQYF. CDR3 DNA: TGTGCCAGCAGCTTAGCAGGACAGGGGGCCCGCCCCCAAGAGACCCAGTACTTC.

The V gene is TRBV4-3, the J gene TRBJ2-1; the D is unclear. V shed 6 bases and J shed 5 bases, with 11 bases lying between them. The CDR3 totals 13 residues. CDR1 is LGHNA and CDR2 is YSLEER in the germline V gene. As DNA, the CDR3 is TGCGCCAGCAGTCCCCAGGCCGACAATGAGCAGTTCTTC. Its translation is CASSPQADNEQFF.